One and the same sample provided the 32 T cell receptor beta chains below, sequenced in a study of CD8+ T cells in alopecia areata. As to treatment: oral pan-JAK inhibitor, 5-10 mg twice daily. RNA was extracted and reverse transcribed into cDNA as the sequencing template. Assay used: immunoSEQ multiplex PCR; TCRdb lists only in-frame clones, some missing. This sample has 98,000 or so clones, with roughly two thirds found just once. The sample here was CD8+ T cells sorted from blood, taken at week 4, from a patient treated with tofacitinib. These receptors came from a human donor with alopecia areata.

This sequence joins TRBV5-6 and TRBJ2-7; tentatively, D is TRBD2 (6 bases). The V and J ends lost 4 bases and 2 bases respectively, with 13 bases between them. CDR1 is SGHDT, CDR2 YYEEEE, per germline. This CDR3 is built from 14 residues. CDR3 region: CASSGGTGPYEQYF. CDR3 nucleotides: TGTGCCAGCAGCGGGGGGACGGGCCCCTACGAGCAGTACTTC.

This sequence joins TRBV7-9 and TRBJ2-5; the D gene could be TRBD1 or TRBD2 (5 bases each). The V gene's germline CDR1 is SEHNR and CDR2 FQNEAQ (reference sequence). The length of the CDR3 is 15 residues. The V gene lost 0 bases and the J gene lost 1 base, with 9 bases spanning the gap. CDR3 sequence (DNA): TGTGCCAGCAGCTTAGCTAGGGACGGCCAAGAGACCCAGTACTTC. It translates to CASSLARDGQETQYF.

The rearrangement joins TRBV30 to TRBJ1-1; 9 nucleotides align to TRBD1. V was pared by 3 bases and J by 1 base, with 3 bases of the junction left unmatched. This CDR3 has 14 residues. CDR1 and CDR2 (germline): GTSNPN, SVGIG (reference sequence). For the CDR3, the DNA is TGTGCCTGGAGCCCGGGACAGGGGAACACTGAAGCTTTCTTT. Residues: CAWSPGQGNTEAFF. Filled out from reference TRBV30 and TRBJ1-1, the complete variable domain reads SQTIHQWPATLVQPVGSPLSLECTVEGTSNPNLYWYRQAAGRGLQLLFYSVGIGQISSEVPQNLSASRPQDRQFILSSKKLLLSDSGFYLCAWSPGQGNTEAFFGQGTRLTVV.

This clone showed up just a few times. The chain links TRBV29-1 to TRBJ2-4; 8 bases line up with TRBD2. V shed 0 bases, J shed 7 bases, and the junction held 5 bases outside the gene matches. Germline V gene lookup returns CDR1 SQVTM and CDR2 ANQGSEA. The CDR3 covers 14 residues. The CDR3 loop reads CSVEERLATNIQYF. The CDR3 DNA reads as TGCAGCGTTGAAGAGCGACTAGCGACCAACATTCAGTACTTC.

The chain recombines TRBV29-1 with TRBJ2-1; D is unresolved. Germline loops: CDR1 SQVTM, CDR2 ANQGSEA. Deletions cut 4 bases from V and 5 bases from J, with 18 bases between. The CDR3 length is 15 residues. As DNA, the CDR3 is TGCAGCGTTGGGGCCCCTATGACCCCGGACAATGAGCAGTTCTTC. Translation gives CSVGAPMTPDNEQFF.

This chain links TRBV28 with TRBJ2-5, with D tentatively TRBD2 (6 bases). The CDR3 loop spans 14 amino acids. CDR1 is MDHEN and CDR2 is SYDVKM in the germline V gene. V was pared by 6 bases and J by 4 bases, with 15 bases between. CDR3 in DNA: TGTGCCAGCAGCTTTAGGGGAGGATCAGAGACCCAGTACTTC. Protein sequence: CASSFRGGSETQYF.

The CDR3 DNA reads as TGTGCCAGCAGCCAAGAAGCGGTCTTCTCTGGGGCCAACGTCCTGACTTTC. Translating it yields CASSQEAVFSGANVLTF. The gene calls are TRBV4-2 and TRBJ2-6, with a tentative D call TRBD2 (5 bases). V was clipped by 0 bases and J by 0 bases, with 9 bases between them. The germline CDR1 and CDR2 sequences are LGHNA and YNFKEQ. The CDR3 totals 17 residues.

The chain recombines TRBV6-6 with TRBJ2-1; no definite D call. CDR1 MNHNY and CDR2 SVGAGI come from the germline V gene (reference sequence). V lost 9 bases and J lost 4, with 7 bases in between. This CDR3 comprises 11 residues. CDR3 sequence reads: CASLKYNEQFF. For the CDR3, the DNA is TGTGCCAGTTTGAAATACAATGAGCAGTTCTTC.

This clone occurred once. The chain is built from TRBV9 and TRBJ2-1; TRBD2 matches at 7 bases. The ends lost 2 bases at V and 9 bases at J; junction bases unmatched: 14. The CDR3 covers 16 residues. Germline V gene data show CDR1 as SGDLS and CDR2 as YYNGEE. The CDR3 nucleotides are TGTGCCAGCAGCGTTCAGCGGGACCCCGGGAATGGTGAGCAGTTCTTC. Protein sequence: CASSVQRDPGNGEQFF.

J is TRBJ2-7 and V is TRBV27; TRBD1 matches 8 bases. With 4 bases clipped from V and 6 bases from J, the junction kept 5 bases outside the gene matches. The CDR3 has 13 residues. CDR1 and CDR2 from the germline V gene are MNHEY and SMNVEV (reference sequence). DNA for the CDR3: TGTGCCAGCAGTTCGGACAGGGCTGGCGAGCAGTACTTC. It translates to CASSSDRAGEQYF.

The chain combines TRBV7-9 with TRBJ1-2, with TRBD1 matching 7 bases. CDR3 size: 15 residues. J lost 3 bases, V lost 5 bases, and 9 bases had no gene match. CDR1 SEHNR and CDR2 FQNEAQ come from the germline V gene (reference sequence). This CDR3 is CASSPPGQTDYGYTF. The CDR3 DNA is TGTGCCAGCAGCCCCCCGGGACAGACCGACTATGGCTACACCTTC.

The chain carries TRBV27 and TRBJ1-2; D remains ambiguous. V was clipped by 2 bases and J by 2 bases, with 6 bases between them. Germline V gene lookup returns CDR1 MNHEY and CDR2 SMNVEV (reference sequence). The CDR3 consists of 13 residues. The CDR3 nucleotides are TGTGCCAGCAGTTTAAACAGAAACTATGGCTACACCTTC. Protein: CASSLNRNYGYTF.

This rearrangement joins TRBV5-6 to TRBJ1-6; D unresolved. Trimming left V 4 bases short and J 0 bases short, with 14 bases between. CDR1 and CDR2 from the germline V gene are SGHDT and YYEEEE. CDR3 size: 17 residues. The CDR3 region is CASSLNRYSSYNSPLHF. CDR3 nucleotide sequence: TGTGCCAGCAGCCTTAATCGGTACAGCTCCTATAATTCACCCCTCCACTTT.

The rearrangement links TRBV11-2 to TRBJ1-1; D is uncertain. Per germline, CDR1 SGHAT and CDR2 FQNNGV. Deletions cut 5 bases from V and 4 bases from J, with 5 bases between. CDR3 size: 11 residues. CDR3 DNA: TGTGCCAGCAGCCCGAGCACTGAAGCTTTCTTT. Translation gives CASSPSTEAFF.

The chain is built from TRBV28 and TRBJ2-6; D remains unclear. The CDR3 loop spans 14 amino acids. V gave up 1 base and J gave up 4 bases, with 5 bases separating them. CDR1 MDHEN and CDR2 SYDVKM come from the germline V gene. In DNA, the CDR3 is TGTGCCAGCAGTTTATCTCCAGGGGCCAACGTCCTGACTTTC. Its translation: CASSLSPGANVLTF.

This chain uses TRBV5-6 with TRBJ1-1, with a weak D call TRBD1 (6 bases). The CDR3 is 13 residues long. Trimming pared 5 bases from V and 4 bases from J, leaving 12 bases between. Germline V gene data show CDR1 as SGHDT and CDR2 as YYEEEE. CDR3 residues: CASRIQGSTEAFF. The DNA of the CDR3 is TGTGCCAGCAGAATCCAGGGGAGCACTGAAGCTTTCTTT.

The chain links TRBV10-3 to TRBJ2-2; unclear D gene. The germline V and J ends were trimmed by 3 bases and 0 bases, with 8 bases remaining between them. The CDR3 has 15 residues. The germline V gene encodes CDR1 ENHRY and CDR2 SYGVKD. CDR3 DNA: TGTGCCATCAGTGAAGTCAGATCGAACACCGGGGAGCTGTTTTTT. Encoded protein: CAISEVRSNTGELFF.

The chain links TRBV5-6 to TRBJ2-1; a weak D match, TRBD1 (6 bases). The CDR3 runs 14 residues. Trimming removed 6 bases from V and 3 bases from J, with 13 bases in between. Germline V gene data show CDR1 as SGHDT and CDR2 as YYEEEE. CDR3 coding DNA: TGTGCCAGCAAGCGGACAGTGATCTACAATGAGCAGTTCTTC. This gives the protein CASKRTVIYNEQFF.

This chain joins TRBV7-2 and TRBJ2-5; the match to TRBD2 covers 11 bases. Trimming at V came to 3 bases and at J to 5 bases, leaving 8 bases not matched to a gene. The CDR3 consists of 16 residues. The germline gives CDR1 SGHTA, CDR2 FQGNSA. CDR3 bases: TGTGCCAGCAGCTTCGACGTAGCGGGGGGGCCCGAGACCCAGTACTTC. The encoded protein is CASSFDVAGGPETQYF.

CDR3 bases: TGCGCCAGCAAGCACCGGGTGGGGGACCTGACACTTCAACTGTTTTTT. Translation: CASKHRVGDLTLQLFF. The gene calls are TRBV4-1 and TRBJ1-4; D might be TRBD1 (5 bases). Germline assignment: CDR1 MGHRA and CDR2 YSYEKL. Trimming stripped 7 bases from V and 12 bases from J, with 27 bases between. This CDR3 has 16 amino acids.

This rearrangement joins TRBV27 to TRBJ2-7; D unresolved. The CDR3 consists of 11 residues. Deletions cut 7 bases from V and 2 bases from J, with 6 bases between. Germline CDR1 is MNHEY and CDR2 is SMNVEV (reference sequence). In nucleotides, the CDR3 is TGTGCCAGCACCTCCGCCTACGAGCAGTACTTC. This codes for CASTSAYEQYF.

The chain couples TRBV7-6 to TRBJ1-6; the match to TRBD1 covers 7 bases. From germline, CDR1 is SGHVS and CDR2 FNYEAQ. Trimming removed 0 bases from V and 9 bases from J; junction bases left unmatched: 11. This CDR3 has 17 residues. The CDR3 nucleotides read TGTGCCAGCAGCTTAGCTAATCTGGGAACAGGGGTTTCACCCCTCCACTTT. Its translation: CASSLANLGTGVSPLHF.

The rearrangement joins TRBV9 to TRBJ2-7; TRBD1 matches 9 bases. The germline V gene has CDR1 SGDLS and CDR2 YYNGEE. CDR3 length equals 15 residues. The V and J ends lost 2 bases and 3 bases, in that order; junction bases with no gene match: 6. In nucleotides, the CDR3 is TGTGCCAGCAGCGTTGGACAGGGGACGTTCTACGAGCAGTACTTC. Its protein is CASSVGQGTFYEQYF.

This sequence joins TRBV4-1 and TRBJ2-7; 8 bases agree with TRBD2. The CDR3 runs 15 residues. Losses at the gene ends were 1 base for V and 4 bases for J; bases not matched to a gene: 6. Germline V gene lookup returns CDR1 MGHRA and CDR2 YSYEKL. CDR3 amino acids: CASSQVDSGTYEQYF. The CDR3 region has the DNA TGCGCCAGCAGCCAAGTTGATAGCGGGACATACGAGCAGTACTTC.

This chain links TRBV19 with TRBJ2-7, with D maybe TRBD1 (6 bases). The CDR3 consists of 14 residues. From germline, CDR1 is LNHDA and CDR2 SQIVND (reference sequence). The V end was cut by 3 bases, the J end by 3 bases, with 12 bases between. CDR3 region: CASSMYQGNYEQYF. The CDR3 DNA follows: TGTGCCAGTAGTATGTACCAGGGGAACTACGAGCAGTACTTC. Looking up the rest from reference TRBV19 and TRBJ2-7 gives the full variable domain: DGGITQSPKYLFRKEGQNVTLSCEQNLNHDAMYWYRQDPGQGLRLIYYSQIVNDFQKGDIAEGYSVSREKKESFPLTVTSAQKNPTAFYLCASSMYQGNYEQYFGPGTRLTVT.

V usage is TRBV27 and J usage is TRBJ1-1, with D possibly being TRBD1 (6 bases). The CDR3 contains 15 residues. Trimming cost V 2 bases and J 7 bases, with 17 bases left between them. The germline V gene has CDR1 MNHEY and CDR2 SMNVEV (reference sequence). CDR3 nucleotides: TGTGCCAGCAGTTTAGCCCCTCTGACAGGAAATGAAGCTTTCTTT. This encodes CASSLAPLTGNEAFF.

The rearrangement uses TRBV7-6 and TRBJ2-3, with 9 bases matching TRBD2. J lost 3 bases, V lost 1 base, and 5 bases had no gene match. From germline, CDR1 is SGHVS and CDR2 FNYEAQ. This CDR3 region has 16 residues. The CDR3 DNA reads as TGTGCCAGCAGCTTAGGAATAGCGGGGGAGACAGATACGCAGTATTTT. It is translated as CASSLGIAGETDTQYF.

The chain recombines TRBV27 with TRBJ2-6; TRBD2 might be the D (6 bases). This CDR3 is built from 14 residues. Trimming shortened V by 6 bases and J by 4 bases, and 10 bases separated the two germline ends. Germline V lookup: CDR1 MNHEY, CDR2 SMNVEV (reference sequence). The DNA of the CDR3 is TGTGCCAGCAGCCCGCGGGGCGGGGCCAACGTCCTGACTTTC. The encoded protein is CASSPRGGANVLTF.

Relative to its sample, this clone is medium-sized. The chain couples TRBV4-3 to TRBJ2-2, with TRBD1 matching over 9 bases. The trim removed 4 bases at V and 1 base at J, leaving 1 base unmatched. Per germline, CDR1 LGHNA and CDR2 YSLEER. The CDR3 is 15 residues long. The CDR3 protein is CASSPDRGNTGELFF. The CDR3 DNA sequence: TGCGCCAGCAGCCCGGACAGGGGGAACACCGGGGAGCTGTTTTTT.

This sequence joins TRBV7-9 and TRBJ1-5; the D gene is possibly TRBD1 (5 bases). V was pared by 8 bases and J by 3 bases, with 17 bases between. CDR3 length equals 15 residues. The germline V gene has CDR1 SEHNR and CDR2 FQNEAQ (reference sequence). CDR3 nucleotides: TGTGCCAGCTCGGGGGAAGGGGCGAACAATCAGCCCCAGCATTTT. Protein product: CASSGEGANNQPQHF.

The chain has TRBV5-5 and TRBJ1-2; D gene unclear. Germline V gives CDR1 SGHKS, CDR2 YYEKEE (reference sequence). Trimming left V 0 bases short and J 6 bases short, with 9 bases between. The CDR3 sequence is 13 residues long. The CDR3, as DNA: TGTGCCAGCAGCTTGGTGGGATCGGATGGCTACACCTTC. Amino acids: CASSLVGSDGYTF.

The genes are TRBV7-9 and TRBJ2-7; 7 nucleotides match TRBD1. Germline V gene lookup returns CDR1 SEHNR and CDR2 FQNEAQ (reference sequence). CDR3 length equals 15 residues. Trimming removed 2 bases from V and 2 bases from J; junction bases left unmatched: 6. The CDR3 DNA sequence: TGTGCCAGCAGCTTACCGGGACAGCTAACCTACGAGCAGTACTTC. Its translation is CASSLPGQLTYEQYF.